One sample yielded the 13 T cell receptor beta chains listed below, sequenced in a study of radiotherapy plus CTLA-4 blockade in lung cancer. Assay used: immunoSEQ multiplex PCR; TCRdb lists only in-frame clones, some missing. Of around 80,000 clones listed, roughly 80% are singletons. The source material was peripheral blood, sampled from a patient treated with radiotherapy plus ipilimumab. These receptors originate from a human donor with non-small cell lung cancer whose response to radiotherapy plus ipilimumab could not be evaluated.

This clone has a handful of counts. V is TRBV7-9 and J is TRBJ2-1; D unclear. CDR1 SEHNR and CDR2 FQNEAQ come from the germline V gene (reference sequence). The CDR3 is 15 residues long. V shed 2 bases and J shed 0 bases, with 8 bases lying between them. CDR3 sequence: CASSLTGSSYNEQFF. The CDR3 DNA follows: TGTGCCAGCAGCTTAACGGGTAGCTCCTACAATGAGCAGTTCTTC. The full variable domain, its missing parts supplied by reference TRBV7-9 and TRBJ2-1, is DTGVSQNPRHKITKRGQNVTFRCDPISEHNRLYWYRQTLGQGPEFLTYFQNEAQLEKSRLLSDRFSAERPKGSFSTLEIQRTEQGDSAMYLCASSLTGSSYNEQFFGPGTRLTVL.

The gene calls are TRBV28 and TRBJ1-5; 7 nucleotides agree with TRBD1. Trimming took 6 bases from V and 6 from J; bases not matched to a gene: 8. The CDR3 covers 14 residues. Germline CDR1 reads MDHEN; CDR2 reads SYDVKM. In DNA, the CDR3 is TGTGCCAGCAGACCCGACAGGGCGCCTCAGCCCCAGCATTTT. Amino acid sequence: CASRPDRAPQPQHF.

In its sample, this clone was seen once. J is TRBJ1-2 and V is TRBV19; 9 bases align to TRBD1. Germline-derived CDR1 and CDR2 are LNHDA and SQIVND (reference sequence). Germline trimming cut 5 bases from V and 4 bases from J; bases unmatched to any gene: 8. The CDR3 is made up of 15 amino acids. The CDR3 region is CASSPGQGLGYGYTF. The CDR3 bases are TGTGCCAGTAGTCCTGGACAGGGGTTGGGCTATGGCTACACCTTC. The full variable domain, its missing parts supplied by reference TRBV19 and TRBJ1-2, is DGGITQSPKYLFRKEGQNVTLSCEQNLNHDAMYWYRQDPGQGLRLIYYSQIVNDFQKGDIAEGYSVSREKKESFPLTVTSAQKNPTAFYLCASSPGQGLGYGYTFGSGTRLTVV.

This clone appeared a few times. V usage is TRBV10-3 and J usage is TRBJ2-7; 12 nucleotides align to TRBD2. The CDR3 has 16 residues. V trimming: 6 bases; J trimming: 5 bases; junction bases outside the gene matches: 11. CDR1 and CDR2 from the germline V gene are ENHRY and SYGVKD. DNA for the CDR3: TGTGCCATCAGCACTCAGAGGACTAGCGGGAAGAACGAGCAGTACTTC. This codes for CAISTQRTSGKNEQYF.

The chain recombines TRBV28 with TRBJ1-2; the D is unclear. Trimming cost V 10 bases and J 0 bases, with 18 bases left between them. Germline values: CDR1 MDHEN, CDR2 SYDVKM. The CDR3 totals 15 residues. CDR3 sequence (DNA): TGTGCCACCACTCCCCCGGGAACAACTAACTATGGCTACACCTTC. Protein product: CATTPPGTTNYGYTF.

This clone was counted once. The chain recombines TRBV10-3 with TRBJ2-1, with 7 bases fitting TRBD1. The CDR3 consists of 15 residues. Per the germline V gene, CDR1 is ENHRY and CDR2 is SYGVKD. With V trimmed by 3 bases and J by 7 bases, 9 bases remained unmatched. The CDR3 region is CAISEQGLSFNEQFF. In nucleotides, the CDR3 is TGTGCCATCAGTGAACAGGGGTTATCATTTAATGAGCAGTTCTTC.

The J gene is TRBJ2-5, the V gene TRBV28; 9 bases are a match to TRBD1. V was clipped by 6 bases and J by 3 bases; unmatched bases: 2. Germline lookup yields CDR1 MDHEN and CDR2 SYDVKM. This CDR3 spans 13 amino acids. CDR3 amino acids: CASSWTGEETQYF. As DNA, the CDR3 is TGTGCCAGCAGCTGGACAGGGGAAGAGACCCAGTACTTC.

This clone was recorded only once. This sequence joins TRBV27 and TRBJ1-2, with TRBD1 matching 7 bases. The J segment lost 4 bases and the V segment lost 5 bases, leaving 13 bases of the junction unmatched. The germline gives CDR1 MNHEY, CDR2 SMNVEV (reference sequence). The CDR3 is 16 amino acids. The CDR3, as DNA: TGTGCCAGCAGTCAGGGGGGCGCCCGACTCCTCTATGGCTACACCTTC. Translated: CASSQGGARLLYGYTF.

Points on this clone: Other DNA sequences within the sample encode an identical CDR3. The chain combines TRBV30 with TRBJ2-3, with a tentative D call TRBD2 (6 bases). The CDR3 is 13 residues long. The germline gives CDR1 GTSNPN, CDR2 SVGIG (reference sequence). Trimming removed 1 base at V and 2 bases at J, with 7 bases between. The CDR3 protein is CAWSELATDTQYF. The CDR3 nucleotides read TGTGCCTGGAGTGAACTAGCCACAGATACGCAGTATTTT.

The V and J genes are TRBV5-4 and TRBJ2-2; 8 bases match TRBD1. In germline, CDR1 is SGHNT, CDR2 YYREEE (reference sequence). There are 16 residues in the CDR3. V was clipped by 3 bases and J by 6 bases; unmatched bases: 10. The CDR3 sequence is CASSSYPGGSAGELFF. The CDR3 DNA is TGTGCCAGCAGCTCCTATCCAGGGGGCTCAGCCGGGGAGCTGTTTTTT. The full variable domain, with the rest looked up from reference TRBV5-4 and TRBJ2-2, is ETGVTQSPTHLIKTRGQQVTLRCSSQSGHNTVSWYQQALGQGPQFIFQYYREEENGRGNFPPRFSGLQFPNYSSELNVNALELDDSALYLCASSSYPGGSAGELFFGEGSRLTVL.

The chain links TRBV27 to TRBJ2-5; 8 nucleotides line up with TRBD2. The end of the DNA aligns better with TRBJ2-7, so the J call may be wrong. The CDR3 contains 14 residues. Germline assignment: CDR1 MNHEY and CDR2 SMNVEV (reference sequence). The CDR3 sequence: CASSPGLVEYEQYF. The CDR3 DNA follows: TGTGCCAGCAGTCCGGGACTAGTCGAGTACGAGCAGTACTTC.

The chain recombines TRBV4-3 with TRBJ2-1, with 9 bases that match TRBD1. J lost 8 bases, V lost 4 bases, and 9 bases had no gene match. The CDR3 loop spans 15 amino acids. CDR1 and CDR2 from the germline V gene are LGHNA and YSLEER. CDR3 in amino acids: CASSRGQGVIYEQFF. CDR3 DNA: TGCGCCAGCAGCCGGGGACAGGGTGTTATCTATGAGCAGTTCTTC.

V and J are TRBV6-1 and TRBJ2-1; 10 nucleotides agree with TRBD1. This CDR3 is 14 amino acids long. Germline V gene sequence: CDR1 MNHNS, CDR2 SASEGT. Unmatched junction bases numbered 5, after V lost 6 bases and J lost 6 bases. The CDR3 is CASRGTGAINEQFF. CDR3 in DNA: TGTGCCAGCAGAGGGACAGGGGCTATCAATGAGCAGTTCTTC.